The TCR beta chain described here comes from a study of cytomegalovirus exposure and HLA in healthy donors. Researchers ran the PCR with 60 Vbeta and 13 Jbeta primers. Profiled with immunoSEQ multiplex PCR; TCRdb holds only in-frame clones, not every one. This sample has about 160,000 clones, with about three quarters found just once. In germline, CDR1 is MDHEN, CDR2 SYDVKM. This CDR3 is 14 amino acids long. Trimming cost V 5 bases and J 5 bases, with 15 bases left between them. The clonotype originates from a man aged 18 to 29 in good health and CMV-seronegative. The chain uses TRBV28 and TRBJ1-1; maybe TRBD1 (5 bases). The sample taken for sequencing was PBMCs. Here the CDR3 reads CASSPPGGRTEAFF. Written as DNA, the CDR3 is TGTGCCAGCAGTCCCCCGGGGGGAAGGACTGAAGCTTTCTTT.